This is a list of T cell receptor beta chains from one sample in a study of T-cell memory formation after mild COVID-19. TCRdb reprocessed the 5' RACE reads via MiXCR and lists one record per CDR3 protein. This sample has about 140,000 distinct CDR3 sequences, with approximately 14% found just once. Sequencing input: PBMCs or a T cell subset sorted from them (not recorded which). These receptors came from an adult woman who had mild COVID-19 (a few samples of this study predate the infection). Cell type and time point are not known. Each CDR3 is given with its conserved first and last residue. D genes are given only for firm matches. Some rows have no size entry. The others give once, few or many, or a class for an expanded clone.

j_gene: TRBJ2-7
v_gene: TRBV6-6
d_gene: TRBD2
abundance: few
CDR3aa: CASSYVSGGDYEQYF
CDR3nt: TGTGCCAGCAGTTATGTTAGCGGGGGGGACTACGAGCAGTACTTC

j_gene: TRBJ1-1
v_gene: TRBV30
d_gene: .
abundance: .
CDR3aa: CAWSLGTEAFF
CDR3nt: TGTGCCTGGAGTCTGGGGACTGAAGCTTTCTTT

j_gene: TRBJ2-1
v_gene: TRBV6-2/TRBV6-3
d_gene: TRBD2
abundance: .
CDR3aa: CASRQLAGSYNEQFF
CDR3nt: TGTGCCAGCAGACAACTAGCGGGATCCTACAATGAGCAGTTCTTC

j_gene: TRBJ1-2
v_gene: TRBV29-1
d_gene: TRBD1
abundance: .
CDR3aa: CSYEGGNYGYTF
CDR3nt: TGCAGCTATGAAGGGGGCAACTATGGCTACACCTTC

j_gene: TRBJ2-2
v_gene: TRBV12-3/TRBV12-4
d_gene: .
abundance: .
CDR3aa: CASSLRTVGGELFF
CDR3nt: TGTGCCAGCAGTTTAAGGACAGTAGGCGGGGAGCTGTTTTTT

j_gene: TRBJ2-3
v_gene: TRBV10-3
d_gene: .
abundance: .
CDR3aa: CAISESVRRGPGDTQYF
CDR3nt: TGTGCCATCAGTGAGTCTGTTCGGCGGGGGCCAGGAGATACGCAGTATTTT

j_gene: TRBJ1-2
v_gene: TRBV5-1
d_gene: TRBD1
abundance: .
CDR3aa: CASSLVRTGAWRYGYTF
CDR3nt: TGCGCCAGCAGCTTGGTGAGGACAGGCGCTTGGAGATATGGCTACACCTTC

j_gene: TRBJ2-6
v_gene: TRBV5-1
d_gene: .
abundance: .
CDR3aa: CASSVEGANVLTF
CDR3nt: TGCGCCAGCAGCGTAGAGGGGGCCAACGTCCTGACTTTC

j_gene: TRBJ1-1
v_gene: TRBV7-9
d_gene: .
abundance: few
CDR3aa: CASSFGDQNTEAFF
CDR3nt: TGTGCCAGCAGCTTCGGGGACCAGAACACTGAAGCTTTCTTT

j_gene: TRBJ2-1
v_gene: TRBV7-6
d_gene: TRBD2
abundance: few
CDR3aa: CASSLEGTSGIGEDYNEQFF
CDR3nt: TGTGCCAGCAGCTTAGAAGGGACTAGCGGGATAGGGGAAGACTACAATGAGCAGTTCTTC

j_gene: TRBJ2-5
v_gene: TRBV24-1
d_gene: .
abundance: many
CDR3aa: CATSDAGEGRETQYF
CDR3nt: TGTGCCACCAGTGATGCAGGGGAGGGTCGGGAGACCCAGTACTTC

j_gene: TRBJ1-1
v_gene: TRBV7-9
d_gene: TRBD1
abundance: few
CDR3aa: CASSLGSGQGPEAFF
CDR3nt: TGTGCCAGCAGCTTAGGATCTGGACAGGGGCCTGAAGCTTTCTTT

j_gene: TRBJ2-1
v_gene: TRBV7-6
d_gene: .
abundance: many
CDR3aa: CASSLTRYNEQFF
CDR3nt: TGTGCCAGCAGCTTGACTAGATACAATGAGCAGTTCTTC

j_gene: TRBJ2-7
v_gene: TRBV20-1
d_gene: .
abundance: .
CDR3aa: CSARVGTNSYEQYF
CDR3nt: TGCAGTGCTAGAGTAGGGACAAATTCCTACGAGCAGTACTTC

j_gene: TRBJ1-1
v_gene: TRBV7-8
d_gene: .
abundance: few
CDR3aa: CASSLTVLRTEAFF
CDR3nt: TGTGCCAGCAGCTTAACGGTTCTACGGACTGAAGCTTTCTTT

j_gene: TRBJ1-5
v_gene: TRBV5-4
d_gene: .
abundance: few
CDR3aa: CASSLAGGTQPQHF
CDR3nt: TGTGCCAGCAGCTTGGCGGGCGGGACTCAGCCCCAGCATTTT

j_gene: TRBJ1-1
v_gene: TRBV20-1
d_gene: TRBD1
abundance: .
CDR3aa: CSADRTGSTMNTEAFF
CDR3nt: TGCAGTGCTGATCGGACAGGAAGTACTATGAACACTGAAGCTTTCTTT

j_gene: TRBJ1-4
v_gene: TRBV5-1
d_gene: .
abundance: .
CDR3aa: CASSLKVAEGLPVAELFF
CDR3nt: TGCGCCAGCAGCTTAAAAGTAGCTGAGGGACTGCCGGTCGCTGAACTGTTTTTT

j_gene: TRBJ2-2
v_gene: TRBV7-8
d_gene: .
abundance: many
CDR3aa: CASSTRARAGELFF
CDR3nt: TGTGCCAGCAGCACCCGGGCTCGGGCAGGGGAGCTGTTTTTT

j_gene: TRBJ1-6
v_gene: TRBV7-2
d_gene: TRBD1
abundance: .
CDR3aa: CASSLGGTGNSPLHF
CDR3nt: TGTGCCAGCAGCTTAGGTGGGACAGGCAATTCACCCCTCCACTTT

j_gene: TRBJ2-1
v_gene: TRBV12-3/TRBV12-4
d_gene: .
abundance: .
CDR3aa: CASSLFQQNEQFF
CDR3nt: TGTGCCAGCAGTTTATTCCAGCAGAATGAGCAGTTCTTC

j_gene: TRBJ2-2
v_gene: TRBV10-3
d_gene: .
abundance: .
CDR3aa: CAISESTARTGELFF
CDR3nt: TGTGCCATCAGTGAGTCAACAGCCCGAACCGGGGAGCTGTTTTTT

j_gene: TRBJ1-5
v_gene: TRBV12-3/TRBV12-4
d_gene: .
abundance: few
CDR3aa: CASSFGTYQPQHF
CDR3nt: TGTGCCAGCAGTTTCGGAACTTATCAGCCCCAGCATTTT

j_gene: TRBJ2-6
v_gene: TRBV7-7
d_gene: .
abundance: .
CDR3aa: CASSLDTYSGANVLTF
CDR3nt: TGTGCCAGCAGCTTAGACACCTACTCTGGGGCCAACGTCCTGACTTTC

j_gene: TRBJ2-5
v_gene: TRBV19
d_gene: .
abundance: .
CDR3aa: CASTSQAGAQETQYF
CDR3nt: TGTGCCAGTACCTCCCAGGCGGGTGCGCAAGAGACCCAGTACTTC

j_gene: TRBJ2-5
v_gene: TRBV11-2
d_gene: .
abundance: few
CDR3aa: CASAGALKETQYF
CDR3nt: TGTGCCAGCGCCGGAGCACTAAAGGAGACCCAGTACTTC

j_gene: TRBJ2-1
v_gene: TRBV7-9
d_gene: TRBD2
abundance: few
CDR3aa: CASSLRLAIEQFF
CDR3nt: TGTGCCAGCAGCCTACGACTAGCTATTGAGCAGTTCTTC

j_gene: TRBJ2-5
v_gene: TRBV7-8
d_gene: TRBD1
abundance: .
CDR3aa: CASIRDRLPRDTQYF
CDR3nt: TGTGCCAGCATCCGGGACAGGCTGCCTCGAGATACCCAGTACTTC

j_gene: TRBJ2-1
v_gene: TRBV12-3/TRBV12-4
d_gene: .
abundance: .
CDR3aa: CASSFRLNKGNEQFF
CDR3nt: TGTGCCAGCAGTTTTAGACTAAACAAGGGCAATGAGCAGTTCTTC

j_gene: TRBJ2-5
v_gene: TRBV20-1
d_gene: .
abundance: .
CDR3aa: CSARDLYQETQYF
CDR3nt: TGCAGTGCTAGAGACCTGTACCAAGAGACCCAGTACTTC

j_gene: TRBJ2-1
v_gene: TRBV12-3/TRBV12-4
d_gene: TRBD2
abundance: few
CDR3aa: CASSPPLAGDHNEQFF
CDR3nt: TGTGCCAGCAGTCCCCCGTTAGCGGGGGATCACAATGAGCAGTTCTTC

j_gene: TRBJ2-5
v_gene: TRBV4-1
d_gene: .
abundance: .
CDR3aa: CASSQVRGEGIETQYF
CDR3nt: TGCGCCAGCAGCCAAGTTCGGGGAGAGGGGATAGAGACCCAGTACTTC

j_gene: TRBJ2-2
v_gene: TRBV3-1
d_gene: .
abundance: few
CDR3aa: CASSQPPGELFF
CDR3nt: TGTGCCAGCAGCCAACCCCCCGGGGAGCTGTTTTTT

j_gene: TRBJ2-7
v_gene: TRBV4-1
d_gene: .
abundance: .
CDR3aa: CASSQLSGALEGREQYF
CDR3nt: TGCGCCAGCAGCCAGCTGTCCGGGGCCCTAGAGGGTCGGGAGCAGTACTTC

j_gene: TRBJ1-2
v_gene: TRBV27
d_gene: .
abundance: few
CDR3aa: CASSLYATGSTYGYTF
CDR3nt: TGTGCCAGCAGTTTATATGCTACAGGGAGCACCTATGGCTACACCTTC

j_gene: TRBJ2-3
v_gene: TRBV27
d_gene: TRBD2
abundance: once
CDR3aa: CASRGLAGGLADTQYF
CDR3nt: TGTGCCAGCAGGGGACTAGCGGGAGGGCTGGCAGATACGCAGTATTTT

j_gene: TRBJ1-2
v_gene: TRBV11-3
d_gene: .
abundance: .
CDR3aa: CASSQTGGHYGYTF
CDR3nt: TGTGCCAGCAGCCAGACCGGTGGCCACTATGGCTACACCTTC

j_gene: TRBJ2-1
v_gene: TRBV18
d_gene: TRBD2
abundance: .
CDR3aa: CASSPNSGGSNEQFF
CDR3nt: TGTGCCAGCTCACCCAATAGCGGGGGGAGCAATGAGCAGTTCTTC

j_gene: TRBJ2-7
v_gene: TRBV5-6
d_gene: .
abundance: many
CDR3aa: CASSLGSTYEQYF
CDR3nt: TGTGCCAGCAGCTTAGGCAGTACCTACGAGCAGTACTTC

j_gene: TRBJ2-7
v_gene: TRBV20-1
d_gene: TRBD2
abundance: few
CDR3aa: CSARSLAGLLYEQYF
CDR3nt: TGCAGTGCTAGGTCACTAGCGGGGCTCCTGTACGAGCAGTACTTC